This TCR beta chain was found in a study of blood T cell repertoires in COVID-19. Overall study context: Acute and convalescent COVID-19 samples came from the United States, Italy and Spain. Sources were T cells, B-cell-depleted T cells, or PBMCs; the material itself was cDNA or gDNA.

Source study methods: Counts of nucleated cells, estimated from reference gene primer amplification, were obtained. Sequencing was performed with immunoSEQ multiplex PCR; in TCRdb, only in-frame clones are kept and a portion is missing. The V and J calls and clone size are taken from that table; D and trimming were inferred from the DNA. Of 70,000 to 90,000 clones listed, roughly 86% are singletons. Trimming stripped 4 bases from V and 1 base from J, with 8 bases between. CDR1 is SGHRS and CDR2 is YFSETQ in the germline V gene. The CDR3 is made up of 14 amino acids. The chain employs TRBV5-1 and TRBJ2-2; D is perhaps TRBD1 (6 bases). The TCR sequence derives from an elderly woman with acute or convalescent COVID-19. The sample was peripheral blood. The CDR3 loop reads CASSRDMNTGELFF. The DNA of the CDR3 is TGCGCCAGCAGCCGGGACATGAACACCGGGGAGCTGTTTTTT.